This is a list of T cell receptor beta chains from one sample in a study of T cell responses to AZD1222 COVID-19 vaccine. TCRdb's table, derived via immunoSEQ multiplex PCR, lists solely in-frame clones and lacks some. Of under 70,000 clones listed, roughly 78% are singletons. Sample: peripheral blood, taken on day 0 of MenACWY control vaccination. The receptors come from an adult in good health. Each CDR3 is given with its conserved first and last residue. A D gene is named only where the DNA matches it firmly. For some rows the clone size is stated as once, few or many, or as a class when expanded; others skip it.

D: NA; size: few; V: TRBV5-1; J: TRBJ1-2; DNA: TGCGCCAGCAGCGGGGGGATCTATGGCTACACCTTC; CDR3: CASSGGIYGYTF
D: TRBD1; size: NA; V: TRBV5-1; J: TRBJ1-1; DNA: TGCGCCAGCAGCTTTCGGCCAGGGGGGAACACTGAAGCTTTCTTT; CDR3: CASSFRPGGNTEAFF
D: NA; size: NA; V: TRBV15; J: TRBJ1-6; DNA: TGTGCCACCAGCGGCGTTAATTCACCCCTCCACTTT; CDR3: CATSGVNSPLHF
D: NA; size: NA; V: TRBV28; J: TRBJ2-3; DNA: TGTGCCAGCAGCCCCCCCATAGATACGCAGTATTTT; CDR3: CASSPPIDTQYF
D: NA; size: NA; V: TRBV4-3; J: TRBJ1-4; DNA: TGCGCCAGCAGCCAAGAATTAGGAGTAGCTAATGAAAAACTGTTTTTT; CDR3: CASSQELGVANEKLFF
D: TRBD1; size: once; V: TRBV6-1; J: TRBJ1-5; DNA: TGTGCCAGCAGTGACGACAGGGGGCGTCAGCCCCAGCATTTT; CDR3: CASSDDRGRQPQHF
D: TRBD2; size: NA; V: TRBV7-2; J: TRBJ2-3; DNA: TGTGCCAGCAGCTCTCGGACTAGCGGGGGGGCGTATTTT; CDR3: CASSSRTSGGAYF
D: TRBD2; size: NA; V: TRBV7-8; J: TRBJ2-7; DNA: TGTGCCAGCAAGTCGTTTAGCGGGGACGAGCAGTACTTC; CDR3: CASKSFSGDEQYF
D: NA; size: NA; V: TRBV18; J: TRBJ1-3; DNA: TGTGCCAGCTCACCAGGGTCGGACTCTGGAAACACCATATATTTT; CDR3: CASSPGSDSGNTIYF
D: TRBD2; size: NA; V: TRBV11-2; J: TRBJ2-1; DNA: TGTGCCAGCAGCCTCTGGACTAGCGGTTCCTTACTTTACAATGAGCAGTTCTTC; CDR3: CASSLWTSGSLLYNEQFF
D: NA; size: NA; V: TRBV11-2; J: TRBJ2-1; DNA: TGTGCCAGCAGCTTAGAAGGGGGTTCCTACAATGAGCAGTTCTTC; CDR3: CASSLEGGSYNEQFF
D: NA; size: few; V: TRBV4-2; J: TRBJ1-4; DNA: TGTGCCAGCAGCCAAGATGACAATTACAATGAAAAACTGTTTTTT; CDR3: CASSQDDNYNEKLFF
D: TRBD2; size: NA; V: TRBV29-1; J: TRBJ2-1; DNA: TGCAGCGTTGGGACTAGCGGGAGCGGTGAGCAGTTCTTC; CDR3: CSVGTSGSGEQFF
D: NA; size: NA; V: TRBV12-1; J: TRBJ1-2; DNA: TGTGCCAGCAGCTTAAGGTTGAGGGCCGACCGGGGTGGCTACACCTTC; CDR3: CASSLRLRADRGGYTF
D: NA; size: NA; V: TRBV5-1; J: TRBJ2-2; DNA: TGCGCCAGCAGCTTGGTCGGAGAGGGGGAGCTGTTTTTT; CDR3: CASSLVGEGELFF
D: NA; size: once; V: TRBV14; J: TRBJ2-5; DNA: TGTGCCAGCAGCCAAGATGAGTGGAGCACCTGGGGCCAAGAGACCCAGTACTTC; CDR3: CASSQDEWSTWGQETQYF
D: NA; size: few; V: TRBV18; J: TRBJ1-1; DNA: TGTGCCAGCTCCCCTAGGGGGATGAACACTGAAGCTTTCTTT; CDR3: CASSPRGMNTEAFF
D: NA; size: NA; V: TRBV5-1; J: TRBJ2-5; DNA: TGCGCCAGCAGCTTTTCAGGTCAAGAGACCCAGTACTTC; CDR3: CASSFSGQETQYF
D: TRBD2; size: few; V: TRBV6-5; J: TRBJ2-1; DNA: TGTGCCAGCAGTTACTCGGCTAGCGGGAGTCAGGATGAGCAGTTCTTC; CDR3: CASSYSASGSQDEQFF
D: NA; size: NA; V: TRBV6-4; J: TRBJ1-6; DNA: TGTGCCAGCAGTGAACTCCCCGGAGGTTCACCCCTCCACTTT; CDR3: CASSELPGGSPLHF
D: NA; size: NA; V: TRBV3-1/TRBV3-2; J: TRBJ2-3; DNA: TGTGCCAGCAGCCCCCGGGCTAGCACGCCCACAGATACGCAGTATTTT; CDR3: CASSPRASTPTDTQYF
D: NA; size: NA; V: TRBV6-2/TRBV6-3; J: TRBJ1-1; DNA: TGTGCCAGCAGCTCGGACAGAGAAGCTTTCTTT; CDR3: CASSSDREAFF
D: NA; size: NA; V: TRBV2; J: TRBJ1-5; DNA: TGTGCCAGCAGTGAGGGCAGAAGCAATCAGCCCCAGCATTTT; CDR3: CASSEGRSNQPQHF
D: NA; size: NA; V: TRBV5-6; J: TRBJ1-2; DNA: TGTGCCAGCAGCTCCCAACCCGGCGGCTACACCTTC; CDR3: CASSSQPGGYTF
D: NA; size: NA; V: TRBV28; J: TRBJ2-7; DNA: TGTGCCAGCAGCCTACCGGGAACCTCCTACGAGCAGTACTTC; CDR3: CASSLPGTSYEQYF
D: NA; size: NA; V: TRBV2; J: TRBJ2-1; DNA: TGTGCCAGCAGTGGGTTAGCACTCAATGAGCAGTTCTTC; CDR3: CASSGLALNEQFF
D: NA; size: few; V: TRBV2; J: TRBJ2-5; DNA: TGTGCCAGCAGTGGACTAGGTTTGGGAGAGACCCAGTACTTC; CDR3: CASSGLGLGETQYF
D: TRBD1; size: NA; V: TRBV5-1; J: TRBJ2-7; DNA: TGCGCCAGCAGCCGTGGACAGGGCTTAGGGGAGCAGTACTTC; CDR3: CASSRGQGLGEQYF
D: TRBD1; size: NA; V: TRBV18; J: TRBJ2-7; DNA: TGTGCCAGCTCCTCGGGACAGCACTACGAGCAGTACTTC; CDR3: CASSSGQHYEQYF
D: NA; size: once; V: TRBV7-6; J: TRBJ1-1; DNA: TGTGCCAGCAGCTTAGCAGGGGGTGAAGCTTTCTTT; CDR3: CASSLAGGEAFF
D: TRBD1; size: once; V: TRBV11-2; J: TRBJ1-4; DNA: TGTGCCAGCAGCTTAAGGTTGGACAGGGGACATGAAAAACTGTTTTTT; CDR3: CASSLRLDRGHEKLFF
D: NA; size: NA; V: TRBV15; J: TRBJ1-6; DNA: TGTGCCACCAGCAGAGAGCAGAATTCACCCCTCCACTTT; CDR3: CATSREQNSPLHF
D: NA; size: NA; V: TRBV2; J: TRBJ2-6; DNA: TGTGCCAGCAGTAGATCAGGGTCTGGGGCCAACGTCCTGACTTTC; CDR3: CASSRSGSGANVLTF
D: TRBD2; size: NA; V: TRBV7-4; J: TRBJ2-1; DNA: TGTGCCAGCAGCTTCGGGAGGGCCTCCTACAATGAGCAGTTCTTC; CDR3: CASSFGRASYNEQFF
D: NA; size: NA; V: TRBV5-4; J: TRBJ2-1; DNA: TGTGCCAGCAGCTCCGGGACGGGTTTTGGTGAGCAGTTCTTC; CDR3: CASSSGTGFGEQFF
D: NA; size: NA; V: TRBV2; J: TRBJ2-7; DNA: TGTGCCAGCAGTGATCTGTTCTACGAGCAGTACTTC; CDR3: CASSDLFYEQYF
D: TRBD2; size: NA; V: TRBV25-1; J: TRBJ2-3; DNA: TGTGCCAGCAGTGAATCAAGAGGCGGGGGGGCCGCCGCAGATACGCAGTATTTT; CDR3: CASSESRGGGAAADTQYF
D: NA; size: NA; V: TRBV4-3; J: TRBJ2-2; DNA: TGCGCCAGCAGCCTAATTGGGGGAAGTACCGGGGAGCTGTTTTTT; CDR3: CASSLIGGSTGELFF
D: NA; size: NA; V: TRBV7-2; J: TRBJ1-6; DNA: TGTGCCAGCAGCTTAATCGTCAGGGATTCACCCCTCCACTTT; CDR3: CASSLIVRDSPLHF